Below are 21 T cell receptor beta chains sequenced from a single sample in a study of identical twins. MiXCR was run by TCRdb on the 5' RACE reads, yielding one entry per CDR3 protein. The table records around 160,000 distinct CDR3 sequences, roughly 3.5% of them present only once. The sample was memory T cells sorted from blood. These receptors all come from a man younger than 35 in good health.

The table lists this clonotype with many counts. This chain uses TRBV10-3 with TRBJ2-6, with 7 bases aligning to TRBD1. The junction had 8 bases not matched to a gene; V was cut back by 6 bases and J by 0 bases. CDR3 size: 17 residues. In germline, CDR1 is ENHRY, CDR2 SYGVKD. CDR3: CAIRPQGSPSGANVLTF. The CDR3 DNA reads TGTGCCATCAGGCCACAGGGGTCCCCCTCTGGGGCCAACGTCCTGACTTTC.

This clonotype showed up many times. A junction end diverges from the germline sequence, so it may reflect a read error. The genes are TRBV2 and TRBJ2-6; possible D gene TRBD1, 5 bases. This CDR3 is 17 amino acids long. Germline V gene lookup returns CDR1 SNHLY and CDR2 FYNNEI. As DNA, the CDR3 is TGTGCCACCAGAGGTCTGCTTTGGGGCTCTCGGGCCAACGTCCTGACTTTC. As protein: CATRGLLWGSRANVLTF.

The table lists this clonotype with many counts. The chain is built from TRBV10-3 and TRBJ2-1, with TRBD1 identical over 9 bases. Looked up from germline, CDR1 is ENHRY and CDR2 is SYGVKD. The CDR3 runs 12 residues. Trimming cost V 11 bases and J 7 bases; bases outside gene matches: 6. CDR3 in amino acids: CAVGQGMNEQFF. The CDR3 region has the DNA TGTGCCGTAGGACAGGGGATGAATGAGCAGTTCTTC.

This clonotype was seen repeatedly, ten times or more. The chain carries TRBV5-8 and TRBJ1-5; TRBD1 aligns across 8 bases. From germline, CDR1 is SGHTS and CDR2 YDEGEE. The CDR3 runs to 15 residues. Unmatched junction bases numbered 10, after V lost 4 bases and J lost 7 bases. This CDR3 is CASSPLGQGRQPQHF. The CDR3 DNA follows: TGTGCCAGCAGCCCACTCGGACAGGGTCGACAGCCCCAGCATTTT.

This clonotype was picked up many times. This rearrangement joins TRBV3-1 to TRBJ2-5, with D perhaps matching TRBD1 (6 bases). Germline CDR1 reads LGHDT; CDR2 reads YNNKEL (reference sequence). Trimming cost V 4 bases and J 2 bases, with 11 bases left between them. The CDR3 is made up of 14 amino acids. The CDR3 DNA is TGTGCCAGCAGCCTACCGGGACAACAAGAGACCCAGTACTTC. This encodes CASSLPGQQETQYF.

This clonotype was detected ten times or more. The chain joins TRBV30 to TRBJ2-2; TRBD1 might be the D (6 bases). The V and J ends lost 5 bases and 5 bases respectively, with 27 bases between them. Per germline, CDR1 GTSNPN and CDR2 SVGIG (reference sequence). The CDR3 sequence is 18 residues long. The CDR3 nucleotides are TGTGCCTGGGTCAGAACGGGGACAAGACGGCTGGGGACCGGGGAGCTGTTTTTT. It encodes CAWVRTGTRRLGTGELFF.

This clonotype was seen repeatedly, ten times or more. The chain is built from TRBV30 and TRBJ1-2, with TRBD1 matching 8 bases. Germline V CDR1 and CDR2: GTSNPN, SVGIG (reference sequence). CDR3 length: 13 amino acids. The J segment lost 4 bases and the V segment lost 3 bases, leaving 4 bases of the junction unmatched. The CDR3: CAWRRDRPYGYTF. As DNA, the CDR3 is TGTGCCTGGAGGAGGGACAGGCCCTATGGCTACACCTTC.

This clonotype came up many times. The CDR3 reads CASRNRDRGTNEQFF. DNA for the CDR3: TGTGCCAGCAGAAACCGGGACAGGGGCACCAATGAGCAGTTCTTC. V and J are TRBV6-1 and TRBJ2-1; 10 bases align to TRBD1. CDR1 is MNHNS and CDR2 is SASEGT in the germline V gene. The CDR3 extends over 15 amino acids. After removal of 6 bases from V and 6 bases from J, the junction contained 8 bases not matched to a gene.

This clonotype was seen repeatedly, ten times or more. CDR3 sequence: CASSHAGVEQYF. CDR3 nucleotide sequence: TGTGCCAGTAGTCACGCGGGAGTCGAGCAGTACTTC. This chain uses TRBV19 with TRBJ2-7, with 7 bases fitting TRBD2. The CDR3 is 12 amino acids. Germline V gene lookup returns CDR1 LNHDA and CDR2 SQIVND (reference sequence). With V trimmed by 5 bases and J by 6 bases, 4 bases remained unmatched.

This clonotype was observed many times. V usage is TRBV20-1 and J usage is TRBJ1-1; no reliable D call. The ends were cut back, 5 bases at V and 7 bases at J, with 11 bases in the middle. CDR3 length: 11 amino acids. Per germline, CDR1 DFQATT and CDR2 SNEGSKA (reference sequence). CDR3: CSASWGGEAFF. CDR3 DNA sequence: TGCAGTGCTTCCTGGGGTGGTGAAGCTTTCTTT.

There are many counts of this clonotype. The chain joins TRBV5-1 to TRBJ2-3; D possibly corresponds to TRBD1 (5 bases). Germline V CDR1 and CDR2: SGHRS, YFSETQ. Trimming took off 0 bases at V and 4 bases at J, with 12 bases between the two ends. CDR3 length: 15 amino acids. The CDR3 here is CASSLDPGSADTQYF. The CDR3 bases are TGCGCCAGCAGCTTGGATCCAGGGTCCGCAGATACGCAGTATTTT.

This clonotype was recorded at least ten times. The V call is TRBV20-1, the J call TRBJ2-3, with D possibly TRBD2 on 7 matching bases. Trimming took 2 bases from V and 1 from J, leaving 16 bases between them. CDR3 length equals 16 residues. Germline V gene lookup returns CDR1 DFQATT and CDR2 SNEGSKA (reference sequence). DNA for the CDR3: TGCAGTGCTAGATCGGCGGGAGAGGGGGGCACAGATACGCAGTATTTT. It translates to CSARSAGEGGTDTQYF.

Ten or more counts support this clonotype. This chain uses TRBV5-1 with TRBJ2-3; TRBD2 might be the D (6 bases). This CDR3 is built from 15 residues. The germline V gene encodes CDR1 SGHRS and CDR2 YFSETQ. The V end was cut by 2 bases, the J end by 4 bases, with 14 bases between. The CDR3 bases are TGCGCCAGCAGCTTAGGTTACGGAGGGGCAGATACGCAGTATTTT. Protein product: CASSLGYGGADTQYF.

This clonotype was counted many times. The chain joins TRBV5-5 to TRBJ2-7; D gene unclear. The V end lost 0 bases, the J end lost 2 bases, and 15 bases lay between the germline ends. Germline lookup yields CDR1 SGHKS and CDR2 YYEKEE (reference sequence). The CDR3 is made up of 16 amino acids. CDR3 in amino acids: CASSLAAGRDTYEQYF. The CDR3 bases are TGTGCCAGCAGCTTGGCCGCCGGAAGAGACACCTACGAGCAGTACTTC.

This clonotype was seen a single time. A much larger clone differs from this one at a single base, so this may be a read error. The missing conserved phenylalanine or tryptophan at the end of this CDR3 makes a read error likely. The chain employs TRBV6-2 or TRBV6-3 and TRBJ2-1; no definite D call. This CDR3 comprises 12 residues. Trimming shortened V by 0 bases and J by 12 bases, and 9 bases separated the two germline ends. Germline V gene lookup returns CDR1 MNHEY and CDR2 SVGEGT. CDR3 nucleotide sequence: TGTGCCAGCAGTTACTCCTCCACTGGGCAGTTCTAC. Translated, it gives CASSYSSTGQFY.

Ten or more counts support this clonotype. V usage is TRBV4-3 and J usage is TRBJ2-5, with TRBD1 as a possible D gene (5 bases). Trimming pared 0 bases from V and 3 bases from J, leaving 14 bases between. Germline CDR1 and CDR2: LGHNA and YSLEER. This CDR3 is 16 amino acids long. The CDR3 DNA reads as TGCGCCAGCAGCCAAGATTTGGGGCGCGGCGAAGAGACCCAGTACTTC. Translating gives CASSQDLGRGEETQYF.

This clonotype occurred many times. The chain couples TRBV10-3 to TRBJ2-2, with 9 nucleotides matching TRBD2. Per the germline V gene, CDR1 is ENHRY and CDR2 is SYGVKD. V dropped 7 bases and J dropped 1; count of bases not matched to a gene: 1. This CDR3 has 14 amino acids. CDR3: CAIKAGGNTGELFF. DNA for the CDR3: TGTGCCATCAAAGCGGGGGGGAACACCGGGGAGCTGTTTTTT.

This clonotype has a count of ten or more. CDR3 amino acids: CASSEGQGTAGYTF. The CDR3 region has the DNA TGTGCCAGCAGCGAGGGACAGGGGACGGCTGGCTACACCTTC. The rearrangement links TRBV9 to TRBJ1-2; 10 bases agree with TRBD1. The CDR3 is 14 amino acids. Losses at the gene ends were 3 bases for V and 7 bases for J; bases not matched to a gene: 6. CDR1 is SGDLS, CDR2 YYNGEE, per germline.

This clonotype was recorded many times. The chain uses TRBV28 and TRBJ1-1; no clear D. The CDR3 covers 15 residues. Germline CDR1 MDHEN, CDR2 SYDVKM. Between the trimmed V and J ends, which lost 3 bases and 6 bases, there was a span of 17 bases. The CDR3 region has the DNA TGTGCCAGCAGTTTGACCTCGCGGGGATCCGCTGAAGCTTTCTTT. Its protein is CASSLTSRGSAEAFF.

This clonotype was observed at least ten times. The chain uses TRBV18 and TRBJ2-7; D unresolved. From germline, CDR1 is KGHSH and CDR2 LQKENI. V was trimmed by 1 base and J by 0 bases, leaving 13 bases between them. The CDR3 runs 16 residues. The CDR3 spells CASSPRPRVSSYEQYF. The CDR3 nucleotides read TGTGCCAGCTCACCACGGCCCCGGGTTAGCTCCTACGAGCAGTACTTC. The whole variable domain, remainder taken from reference TRBV18 and TRBJ2-7, is NAGVMQNPRHLVRRRGQEARLRCSPMKGHSHVYWYRQLPEEGLKFMVYLQKENIIDESGMPKERFSAEFPKEGPSILRIQQVVRGDSAAYFCASSPRPRVSSYEQYFGPGTRLTVT.

V gene TRBV11-3 combines with J gene TRBJ2-7; no clear D gene. Between the trimmed V and J ends, which lost 1 base and 5 bases, there was a span of 12 bases. This CDR3 has 14 residues. Germline V lookup: CDR1 SGHNT, CDR2 YENEEA. CDR3 amino acids: CASSLAQNWDEQYV. Written as DNA, the CDR3 is TGTGCCAGCAGCTTAGCCCAAAACTGGGACGAGCAGTACGTC.